One and the same sample provided the 3 T cell receptor beta chains below, sequenced in a study of spatial heterogeneity in lung cancer. TCRdb re-analysed the 5' RACE reads in MiXCR, keeping a single row per CDR3 protein. The sample yields 55,000 to 75,000 distinct CDR3 sequences, approximately 8% seen once. Time point in this sample: sample taken at primary tumor resection. Whole RNA, which was extracted from tumor, nontumor lung tissue or frozen PBMC, was sequenced without any cell sorting. The sample in question was PBMCs, obtained at surgery. These receptors were collected from a female donor with early-stage non-small cell lung cancer.

This clonotype was seen a handful of times. At one end, the junction sequence differs from germline, possibly due to a read error. The chain uses TRBV6-1 and TRBJ1-2, with D possibly being TRBD1 (5 bases). CDR3 length: 10 amino acids. The V gene's germline CDR1 is MNHNS and CDR2 SASEGT. The CDR3 region has the DNA TGTGCCAGCAGTGAAGGGGGGAGACAGTTC. As protein: CASSEGGRQF.

There are a few counts of this clonotype. The chain has TRBV28 and TRBJ2-1; D gene ambiguous. With 8 bases removed from V and 7 bases from J, the gap between germline ends came to 18 bases. Germline V gives CDR1 MDHEN, CDR2 SYDVKM. The CDR3 length is 14 residues. The CDR3 DNA reads as TGTGCCAGCCACAAAGCCCCATCGAGGAATGAGCAGTTCTTC. As protein: CASHKAPSRNEQFF.

The gene calls are TRBV20-1 and TRBJ2-1; 11 positions agree with TRBD2. The CDR3 consists of 12 residues. The J segment lost 9 bases and the V segment lost 7 bases, leaving 5 bases of the junction unmatched. CDR1 and CDR2 from the germline V gene are DFQATT and SNEGSKA (reference sequence). This chain's CDR3 is CSEGTSGSEQFF. CDR3 DNA: TGCAGTGAGGGGACTAGCGGTAGTGAGCAGTTCTTC.